The 30 T cell receptor beta chains reported below all come from one sample, sequenced in a study of shared clonotypes between healthy human individuals. Here immunoSEQ multiplex PCR was the method, and the copy in TCRdb shows in-frame clones only, minus some. There are roughly 1.4 million clones in the sample; 98% occur only once, and roughly 0.36% lies in the top ten. The sample consisted of naive CD4+ T cells sorted from blood. Subset of the sample: CD45RA+ positively selected. The receptors derive from a man between 25 and 39 years old in good health.

About this clone: Sequence at one end of the junction differs from germline and may be a read error. This chain connects TRBV7-7 to TRBJ2-2, with D hard to call. The germline CDR1 and CDR2 sequences are SSHAT and FNYEAQ (reference sequence). The CDR3 has 14 amino acids. The CDR3: CASSPSPNTGELFF. CDR3 coding DNA: TGTGCTAGCAGCCCTTCTCCGAACACCGGGGAGCTGTTTTTT. The whole variable domain, remainder taken from reference TRBV7-7 and TRBJ2-2, is GAGVSQSPRYKVTKRGQDVTLRCDPISSHATLYWYQQALGQGPEFLTYFNYEAQPDKSGLPSDRFSAERPEGSISTLTIQRTEQRDSAMYRCASSPSPNTGELFFGEGSRLTVL.

V is TRBV5-1 and J is TRBJ1-2; 7 bases match TRBD1. The CDR3 runs 14 residues. The germline V gene encodes CDR1 SGHRS and CDR2 YFSETQ. V was clipped by 0 bases and J by 4 bases; unmatched bases: 3. CDR3 sequence: CASSLGQGTYGYTF. The CDR3 DNA reads as TGCGCCAGCAGCTTGGGACAGGGAACCTATGGCTACACCTTC.

The genes are TRBV6-5 and TRBJ2-3; 9 nucleotides line up with TRBD2. Germline CDR1 MNHEY, CDR2 SVGAGI. After removal of 2 bases from V and 6 bases from J, the junction contained 9 bases not matched to a gene. CDR3 size: 16 residues. CDR3 residues: CASSYQNGLAGDTQYF. Here the CDR3 DNA reads TGTGCCAGCAGTTACCAGAATGGGCTAGCGGGGGATACGCAGTATTTT.

The chain recombines TRBV28 with TRBJ1-4, with 8 bases lining up with TRBD1. The CDR3 is 15 amino acids. The V segment lost 7 bases and the J segment 7 bases; nucleotides outside the gene matches: 11. CDR1 and CDR2 from the germline V gene are MDHEN and SYDVKM. CDR3 residues: CASIRGPGPVEKLFF. CDR3 DNA sequence: TGTGCCAGCATCAGGGGGCCGGGGCCGGTTGAAAAACTGTTTTTT.

The chain is built from TRBV7-2 and TRBJ1-4, with D possibly TRBD1 on 6 matching bases. CDR3 length: 14 residues. The ends were cut back, 5 bases at V and 4 bases at J, with 11 bases in the middle. Germline loops: CDR1 SGHTA, CDR2 FQGNSA. The CDR3 protein is CASSRTAINEKLFF. The CDR3 DNA is TGTGCCAGCAGCCGGACAGCGATTAATGAAAAACTGTTTTTT.

The gene calls are TRBV11-3 and TRBJ2-7, with D hard to call. V lost 2 bases and J 3 bases, leaving 8 bases between the germline ends. The CDR3 totals 13 residues. Germline CDR1 and CDR2: SGHNT and YENEEA. The CDR3 protein is CASSLSIYYEQYF. In DNA form, the CDR3 reads TGTGCCAGCAGCTTATCGATCTACTACGAGCAGTACTTC.

This chain uses TRBV11-2 with TRBJ2-2; 7 nucleotides match TRBD2. After removal of 2 bases from V and 4 bases from J, the junction contained 7 bases not matched to a gene. This CDR3 comprises 16 residues. Germline CDR1 is SGHAT and CDR2 is FQNNGV. CDR3: CASSLIGTTSTGELFF. Here the CDR3 DNA reads TGTGCCAGCAGCTTAATCGGGACTACCTCCACCGGGGAGCTGTTTTTT.

This clone was recorded once. This chain connects TRBV4-1 to TRBJ1-4, with D perhaps matching TRBD1 (5 bases). The CDR3 sequence is 16 residues long. CDR1 and CDR2 from the germline V gene are MGHRA and YSYEKL. Trimming took 0 bases from V and 3 from J, leaving 11 bases between them. The CDR3 reads CASSQDPPGANEKLFF. CDR3 nucleotide sequence: TGCGCCAGCAGCCAAGATCCCCCGGGGGCTAATGAAAAACTGTTTTTT.

This clone was detected only once. The J gene is TRBJ2-3, the V gene TRBV5-1; 7 bases are a match to TRBD1. CDR3 length: 17 amino acids. Germline V gives CDR1 SGHRS, CDR2 YFSETQ. The ends lost 3 bases at V and 0 bases at J; junction bases unmatched: 10. CDR3 residues: CASSSAPGTASTDTQYF. CDR3 coding DNA: TGCGCCAGCAGCTCCGCACCCGGGACAGCAAGCACAGATACGCAGTATTTT.

The rearrangement links TRBV25-1 to TRBJ2-7; the D gene is possibly TRBD2 (6 bases). Per germline, CDR1 MGHDK and CDR2 SYGVNS. The CDR3 is 13 amino acids. V was cut by 5 bases and J by 4 bases, with 12 bases left in between. The DNA of the CDR3 is TGTGCCAGCAGTTGGGGAGGACGGTACGAGCAGTACTTC. Encoded protein: CASSWGGRYEQYF.

This chain joins TRBV10-2 and TRBJ1-1; tentatively, D is TRBD1 (5 bases). The V end lost 4 bases, the J end lost 3 bases, and 12 bases lay between the germline ends. The length of the CDR3 is 14 residues. Germline-derived CDR1 and CDR2 are WSHSY and SAAADI. The CDR3 DNA reads as TGCGCCAGCAGTGTAAGCCAAGGGGACACTGAAGCTTTCTTT. It is translated as CASSVSQGDTEAFF.

Turning to this clone: Other DNA variants within this sample encode the same CDR3. The J gene is TRBJ2-7, the V gene TRBV7-9; tentative D call: TRBD1 (5 bases). Germline V gene sequence: CDR1 SEHNR, CDR2 FQNEAQ (reference sequence). Trimming cost V 5 bases and J 7 bases, with 6 bases left between them. The CDR3 length is 10 residues. In DNA form, the CDR3 reads TGTGCCAGCAGCCCAGGGGAGCAGTACTTC. This translates into CASSPGEQYF.

This chain links TRBV4-3 with TRBJ2-1, with D hard to call. The germline V gene has CDR1 LGHNA and CDR2 YSLEER. The CDR3 is 12 amino acids. V lost 1 base to trimming and J lost 8 bases, with 6 bases between them. The CDR3 sequence: CASSQGRDEQFF. CDR3 nucleotide sequence: TGCGCCAGCAGCCAAGGCCGAGATGAGCAGTTCTTC.

The CDR3 reads CASRPGWAGVLKTQYF. The CDR3 nucleotides are TGTGCCAGCCGCCCCGGCTGGGCGGGAGTTTTGAAGACCCAGTACTTC. The rearrangement uses TRBV27 and TRBJ2-5, with 7 bases identical to TRBD2. The germline V gene has CDR1 MNHEY and CDR2 SMNVEV (reference sequence). The CDR3 is 16 amino acids. V shed 8 bases, J shed 6 bases, and the junction held 18 bases outside the gene matches.

The gene calls are TRBV28 and TRBJ1-5; 9 nucleotides match TRBD1. CDR3 length: 15 residues. V shed 3 bases and J 6 bases; nucleotides not matched to a gene: 6. CDR1 MDHEN and CDR2 SYDVKM come from the germline V gene. The DNA for the CDR3 is TGTGCCAGCAGTTTCCCGGGACAGGGCGGTCAGCCCCAGCATTTT. This codes for CASSFPGQGGQPQHF.

This chain connects TRBV7-3 to TRBJ2-3; no clear D gene. V was cut by 4 bases and J by 0 bases, with 8 bases left in between. Germline CDR1 reads SGHTA; CDR2 reads FQGTGA. The CDR3 spans 14 residues. DNA for the CDR3: TGTGCCAGCAGCTCCTTGGGCAGCACAGATACGCAGTATTTT. This codes for CASSSLGSTDTQYF.

This rearrangement joins TRBV29-1 to TRBJ2-5; 8 bases fit TRBD2. The CDR3 covers 13 residues. Losses at the gene ends were 5 bases for V and 2 bases for J; bases not matched to a gene: 4. Germline CDR1 SQVTM, CDR2 ANQGSEA. CDR3 in amino acids: CSVQTSAQETQYF. DNA of the CDR3: TGCAGCGTTCAGACTAGCGCGCAAGAGACCCAGTACTTC.

The chain links TRBV7-2 to TRBJ2-7, with D possibly called TRBD1 or TRBD2 (6 bases each). The CDR3 runs 17 residues. V was pared by 5 bases and J by 3 bases, with 23 bases between. CDR1 and CDR2 (germline): SGHTA, FQGNSA. CDR3 in amino acids: CASSDDRTGLRLYEQYF. The CDR3 nucleotides read TGTGCCAGCAGCGATGACAGGACGGGACTCAGGCTCTACGAGCAGTACTTC.

The J gene is TRBJ2-7, the V gene TRBV5-8, with TRBD2 matching over 8 bases. The CDR3 extends over 16 amino acids. Looked up from germline, CDR1 is SGHTS and CDR2 is YDEGEE. With 1 base clipped from V and 4 bases from J, the junction kept 10 bases outside the gene matches. In DNA, the CDR3 is TGTGCCAGCAGCTTGTATCGGGGGGGGACACCGTACGAGCAGTACTTC. Amino acids: CASSLYRGGTPYEQYF.

V and J are TRBV5-6 and TRBJ2-1, with no clear D. Germline V gives CDR1 SGHDT, CDR2 YYEEEE. The CDR3 runs 12 residues. V was clipped by 4 bases and J by 9 bases, with 11 bases between them. The CDR3 DNA follows: TGTGCCAGCAGCACCCAACCCAGTGAGCAGTTCTTC. Translation gives CASSTQPSEQFF.

The V call is TRBV5-4, the J call TRBJ2-3; D perhaps matches TRBD2 (6 bases). The V and J ends lost 4 bases and 5 bases respectively, with 20 bases between them. The CDR3 has 16 amino acids. CDR1 and CDR2 (germline): SGHNT, YYREEE (reference sequence). DNA for the CDR3: TGTGCCAGCAGCCCTGGGGGACTTGATTTCATAGATACGCAGTATTTT. Translating it yields CASSPGGLDFIDTQYF.

The V and J genes are TRBV18 and TRBJ2-2; the D is unclear. CDR1 is KGHSH, CDR2 LQKENI, per germline. The CDR3 sequence is 16 residues long. With 3 bases removed from V and 0 bases from J, the gap between germline ends came to 11 bases. CDR3 in DNA: TGTGCCAGCTCACCGCGTAGTTCCGCGAACACCGGGGAGCTGTTTTTT. It is translated as CASSPRSSANTGELFF.

The chain links TRBV28 to TRBJ2-1; TRBD2 is a possible D gene (5 bases). The length of the CDR3 is 15 residues. V lost 3 bases, J lost 0 bases, and 9 bases lay in between. CDR1 MDHEN and CDR2 SYDVKM come from the germline V gene. CDR3 amino acids: CASSFQGSSYNEQFF. The CDR3 DNA is TGTGCCAGCAGTTTCCAAGGGAGCTCCTACAATGAGCAGTTCTTC. The entire variable domain, with the rest obtained from reference TRBV28 and TRBJ2-1, is as follows: DVKVTQSSRYLVKRTGEKVFLECVQDMDHENMFWYRQDPGLGLRLIYFSYDVKMKEKGDIPEGYSVSREKKERFSLILESASTNQTSMYLCASSFQGSSYNEQFFGPGTRLTVL.

V is TRBV7-8 and J is TRBJ2-1, with D perhaps TRBD1 (6 bases). Germline CDR1 is SGHVS and CDR2 is FQNEAQ. The V and J ends lost 7 bases and 9 bases respectively, with 19 bases between them. This CDR3 has 14 amino acids. CDR3 sequence (DNA): TGTGCCAGCACCCCCCTGAGGACAGAGGGTGAGCAGTTCTTC. Its protein product is CASTPLRTEGEQFF.

J is TRBJ1-2 and V is TRBV28; 10 bases are shared with TRBD1. Germline V CDR1 and CDR2: MDHEN, SYDVKM. The CDR3 is made up of 14 amino acids. V gave up 6 bases and J gave up 8 bases; unmatched junction bases: 9. Written as DNA, the CDR3 is TGTGCCAGCAGGGTAGCGGGACAGGGGAAAGGCTACACCTTC. As protein: CASRVAGQGKGYTF.

This chain connects TRBV10-3 to TRBJ2-5; D possibly uses TRBD1 or TRBD2 (6 bases each). Germline CDR1 is ENHRY and CDR2 is SYGVKD. The CDR3 extends over 16 amino acids. V gave up 4 bases and J gave up 2 bases, with 17 bases separating them. The CDR3 coding sequence is TGTGCCATCAGTGGGGGGGTAAGGACAGAACAAGAGACCCAGTACTTC. Translation gives CAISGGVRTEQETQYF.

This clone was counted once. The CDR3 nucleotides read TGTGCCAGCAGCTCTGCGGGGGGGGAGAGCAATCAGCCCCAGCATTTT. It encodes CASSSAGGESNQPQHF. The rearrangement links TRBV7-6 to TRBJ1-5; the D gene is possibly TRBD1 (5 bases). V lost 4 bases to trimming and J lost 1 base, with 14 bases between them. This CDR3 comprises 16 residues. Germline V gene sequence: CDR1 SGHVS, CDR2 FNYEAQ.

The genes are TRBV9 and TRBJ2-2; 8 nucleotides line up with TRBD2. Germline trimming cut 4 bases from V and 0 bases from J; bases unmatched to any gene: 11. The CDR3 runs to 18 residues. Per the germline V gene, CDR1 is SGDLS and CDR2 is YYNGEE. For the CDR3, the DNA is TGTGCCAGCAGCCCGAGACAATTAGCGGGGTCGAACACCGGGGAGCTGTTTTTT. Translated: CASSPRQLAGSNTGELFF.

V usage is TRBV5-4 and J usage is TRBJ2-1; 12 bases are shared with TRBD2. The CDR3 contains 16 residues. The junction had 9 bases not matched to a gene; V was cut back by 5 bases and J by 6 bases. Germline values: CDR1 SGHNT, CDR2 YYREEE (reference sequence). In DNA form, the CDR3 reads TGTGCCAGCAGGGTGGGGCCACTAGCGGGAGGCAATGAGCAGTTCTTC. Amino acid sequence: CASRVGPLAGGNEQFF.

The chain uses TRBV4-3 and TRBJ2-7; TRBD2 agrees at 9 bases. With 0 bases clipped from V and 1 base from J, the junction kept 4 bases outside the gene matches. The CDR3 is 16 amino acids. Germline CDR1 is LGHNA and CDR2 is YSLEER. The CDR3 sequence is CASSQEWRGGSYEQYF. As DNA, the CDR3 is TGCGCCAGCAGCCAAGAATGGCGGGGGGGGTCCTACGAGCAGTACTTC.